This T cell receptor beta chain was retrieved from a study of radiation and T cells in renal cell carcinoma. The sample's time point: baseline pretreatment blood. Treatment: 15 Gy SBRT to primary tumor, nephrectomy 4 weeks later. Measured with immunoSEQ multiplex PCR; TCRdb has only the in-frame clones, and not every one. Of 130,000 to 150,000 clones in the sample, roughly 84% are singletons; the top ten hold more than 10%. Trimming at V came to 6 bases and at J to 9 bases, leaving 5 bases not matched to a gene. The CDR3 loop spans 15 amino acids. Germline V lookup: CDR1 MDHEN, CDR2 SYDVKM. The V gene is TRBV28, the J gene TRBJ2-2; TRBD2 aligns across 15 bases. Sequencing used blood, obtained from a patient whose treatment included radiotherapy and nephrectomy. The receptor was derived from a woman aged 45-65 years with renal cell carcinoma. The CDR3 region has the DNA TGTGCCAGCAGAAGGACTAGCGGGGGGGTCAGGGAGCTGTTTTTT. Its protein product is CASRRTSGGVRELFF.